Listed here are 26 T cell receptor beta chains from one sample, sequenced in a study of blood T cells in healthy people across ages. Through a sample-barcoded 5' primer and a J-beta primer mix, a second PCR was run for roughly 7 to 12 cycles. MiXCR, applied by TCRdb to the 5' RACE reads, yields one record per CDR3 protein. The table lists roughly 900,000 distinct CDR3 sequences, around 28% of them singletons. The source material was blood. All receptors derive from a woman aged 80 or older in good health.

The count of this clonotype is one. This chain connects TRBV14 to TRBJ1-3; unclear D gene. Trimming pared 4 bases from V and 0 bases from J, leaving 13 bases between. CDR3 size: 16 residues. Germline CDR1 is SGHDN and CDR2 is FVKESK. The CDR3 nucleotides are TGTGCCAGCAGCCCCACCCAGACGCACTCTGGAAACACCATATATTTT. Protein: CASSPTQTHSGNTIYF.

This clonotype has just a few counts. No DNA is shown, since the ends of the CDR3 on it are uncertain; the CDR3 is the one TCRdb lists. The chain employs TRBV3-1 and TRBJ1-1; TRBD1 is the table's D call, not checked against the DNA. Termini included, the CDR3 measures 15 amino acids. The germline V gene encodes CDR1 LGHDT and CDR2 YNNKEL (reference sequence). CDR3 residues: CASSQLVGPGTEAFF.

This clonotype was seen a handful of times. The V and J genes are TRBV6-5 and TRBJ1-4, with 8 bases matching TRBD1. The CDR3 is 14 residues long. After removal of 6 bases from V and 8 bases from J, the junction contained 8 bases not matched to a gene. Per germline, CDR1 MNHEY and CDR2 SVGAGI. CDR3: CASSYRDRSEKLFF. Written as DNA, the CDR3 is TGTGCCAGCAGCTACCGGGACAGGAGCGAAAAACTGTTTTTT.

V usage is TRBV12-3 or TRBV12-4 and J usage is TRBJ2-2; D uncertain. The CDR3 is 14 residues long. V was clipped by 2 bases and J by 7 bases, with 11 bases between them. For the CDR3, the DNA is TGTGCCAGCAGTTTAATCCCTTCGAGCGGGGAGCTGTTTTTT. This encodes CASSLIPSSGELFF.

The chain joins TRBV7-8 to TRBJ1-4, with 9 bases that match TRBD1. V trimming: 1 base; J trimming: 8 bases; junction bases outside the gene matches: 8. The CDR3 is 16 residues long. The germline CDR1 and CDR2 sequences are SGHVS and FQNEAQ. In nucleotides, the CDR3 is TGTGCCAGCAGCTTAGTCCCTGGGACAGGGAGCGAAAAACTGTTTTTT. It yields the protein CASSLVPGTGSEKLFF. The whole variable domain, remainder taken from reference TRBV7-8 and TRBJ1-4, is GAGVSQSPRYKVAKRGQDVALRCDPISGHVSLFWYQQALGQGPEFLTYFQNEAQLDKSGLPSDRFFAERPEGSVSTLKIQRTQQEDSAVYLCASSLVPGTGSEKLFFGSGTQLSVL.

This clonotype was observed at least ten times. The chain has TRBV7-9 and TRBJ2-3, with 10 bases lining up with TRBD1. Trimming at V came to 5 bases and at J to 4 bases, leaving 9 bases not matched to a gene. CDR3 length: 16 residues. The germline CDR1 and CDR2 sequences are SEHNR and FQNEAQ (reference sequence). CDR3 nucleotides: TGTGCCAGCAGCCCGACAGGGGGCTTAGCGTCAGATACGCAGTATTTT. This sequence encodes CASSPTGGLASDTQYF.

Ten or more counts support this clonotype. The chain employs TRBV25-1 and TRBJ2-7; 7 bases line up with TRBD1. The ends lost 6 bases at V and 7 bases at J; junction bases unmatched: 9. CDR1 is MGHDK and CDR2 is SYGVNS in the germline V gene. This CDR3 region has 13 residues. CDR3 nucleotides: TGTGCCAGCAGCCCTAAGGGGGCTCGGGAGCAGTACTTC. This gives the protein CASSPKGAREQYF.

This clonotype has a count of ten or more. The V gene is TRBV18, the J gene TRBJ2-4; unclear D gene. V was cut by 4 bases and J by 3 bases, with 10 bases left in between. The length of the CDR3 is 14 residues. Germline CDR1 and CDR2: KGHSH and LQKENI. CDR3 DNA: TGTGCCAGCTCACTCTTTGACGACAAAAACATTCAGTACTTC. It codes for CASSLFDDKNIQYF. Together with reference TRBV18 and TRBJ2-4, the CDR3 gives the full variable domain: NAGVMQNPRHLVRRRGQEARLRCSPMKGHSHVYWYRQLPEEGLKFMVYLQKENIIDESGMPKERFSAEFPKEGPSILRIQQVVRGDSAAYFCASSLFDDKNIQYFGAGTRLSVL.

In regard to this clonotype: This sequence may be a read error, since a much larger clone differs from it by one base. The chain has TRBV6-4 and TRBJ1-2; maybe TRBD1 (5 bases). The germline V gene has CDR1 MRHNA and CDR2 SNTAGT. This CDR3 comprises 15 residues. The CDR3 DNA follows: TGTGCCGGCAGTGTAAGCAGGGACGGCATCTATGGCTACACCTTC. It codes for CAGSVSRDGIYGYTF.

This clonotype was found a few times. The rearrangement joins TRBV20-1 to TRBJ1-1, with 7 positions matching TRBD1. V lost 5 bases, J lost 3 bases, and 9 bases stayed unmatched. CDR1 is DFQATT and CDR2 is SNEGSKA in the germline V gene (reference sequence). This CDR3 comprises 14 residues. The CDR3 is CSAAQTGRHTEAFF. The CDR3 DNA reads TGCAGTGCTGCCCAGACAGGGAGACACACTGAAGCTTTCTTT.

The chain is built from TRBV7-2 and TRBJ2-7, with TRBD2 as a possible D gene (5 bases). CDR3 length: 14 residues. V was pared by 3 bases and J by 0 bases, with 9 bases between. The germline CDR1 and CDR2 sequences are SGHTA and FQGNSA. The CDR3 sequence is CASSLEAVSYEQYF. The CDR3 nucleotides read TGTGCCAGCAGCTTGGAGGCGGTCTCCTACGAGCAGTACTTC.

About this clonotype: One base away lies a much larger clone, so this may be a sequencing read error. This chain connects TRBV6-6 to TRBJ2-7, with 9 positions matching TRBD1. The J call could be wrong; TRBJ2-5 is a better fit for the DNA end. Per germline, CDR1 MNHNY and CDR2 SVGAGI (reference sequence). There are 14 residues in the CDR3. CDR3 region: CTSSYRDRAETQYF. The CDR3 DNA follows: TGTACCAGCAGTTACAGGGACAGGGCAGAGACCCAGTACTTC.

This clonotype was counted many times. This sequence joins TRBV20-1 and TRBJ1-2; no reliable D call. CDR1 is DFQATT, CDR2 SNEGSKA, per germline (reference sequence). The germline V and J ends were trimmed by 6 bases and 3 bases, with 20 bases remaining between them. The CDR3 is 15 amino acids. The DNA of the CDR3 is TGCAGTGCCAAACCCACAGCCCCGAGGGACTATGGCTACACCTTC. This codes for CSAKPTAPRDYGYTF.

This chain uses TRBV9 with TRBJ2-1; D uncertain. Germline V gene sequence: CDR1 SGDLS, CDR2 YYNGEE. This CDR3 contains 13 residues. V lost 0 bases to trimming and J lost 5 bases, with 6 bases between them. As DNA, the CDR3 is TGTGCCAGCAGCGTAGGGGTCCACAATGAGCAGTTCTTC. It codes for CASSVGVHNEQFF.

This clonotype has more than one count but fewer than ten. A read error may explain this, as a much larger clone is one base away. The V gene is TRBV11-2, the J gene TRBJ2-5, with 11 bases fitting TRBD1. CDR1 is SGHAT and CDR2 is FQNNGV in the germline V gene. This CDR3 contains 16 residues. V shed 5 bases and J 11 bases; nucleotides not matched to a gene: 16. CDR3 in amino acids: CASSTRTGGAINEQYF. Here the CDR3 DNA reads TGTGCCAGCAGCACTAGGACAGGGGGCGCGATAAATGAGCAGTACTTC.

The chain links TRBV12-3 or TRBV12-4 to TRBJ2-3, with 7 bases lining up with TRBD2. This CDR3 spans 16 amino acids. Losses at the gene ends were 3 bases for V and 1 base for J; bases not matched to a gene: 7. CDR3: CASSFYGGFRTDTQYF. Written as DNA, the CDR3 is TGTGCCAGCAGTTTTTACGGGGGGTTTCGCACAGATACGCAGTATTTT.

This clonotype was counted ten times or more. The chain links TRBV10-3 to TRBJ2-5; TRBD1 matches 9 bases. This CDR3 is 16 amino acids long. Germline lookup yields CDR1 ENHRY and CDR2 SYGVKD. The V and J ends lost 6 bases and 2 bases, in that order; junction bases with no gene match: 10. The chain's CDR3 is CAIRRSVQGAQETQYF. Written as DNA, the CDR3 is TGTGCCATCAGGCGATCGGTACAGGGGGCTCAAGAGACCCAGTACTTC.

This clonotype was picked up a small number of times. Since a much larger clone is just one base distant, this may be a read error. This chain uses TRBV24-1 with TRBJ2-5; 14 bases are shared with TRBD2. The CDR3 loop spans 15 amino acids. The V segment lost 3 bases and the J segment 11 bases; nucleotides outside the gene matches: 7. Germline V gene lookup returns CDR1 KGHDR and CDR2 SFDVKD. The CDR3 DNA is TGTGCCACCAGTGATCGGACTAGCGGGGGGAATGAGCAGTACTTC. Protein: CATSDRTSGGNEQYF.

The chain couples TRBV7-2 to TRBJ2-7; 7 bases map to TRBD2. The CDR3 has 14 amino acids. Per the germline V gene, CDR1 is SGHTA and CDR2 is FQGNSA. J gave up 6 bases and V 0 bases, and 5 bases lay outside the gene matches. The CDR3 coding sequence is TGTGCCAGCAGCTTAGCGCGGGGGTTCGGCGAGCAGTACTTC. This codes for CASSLARGFGEQYF. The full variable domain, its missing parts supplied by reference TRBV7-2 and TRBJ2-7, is GAGVSQSPSNKVTEKGKDVELRCDPISGHTALYWYRQSLGQGLEFLIYFQGNSAPDKSGLPSDRFSAERTGGSVSTLTIQRTQQEDSAVYLCASSLARGFGEQYFGPGTRLTVT.

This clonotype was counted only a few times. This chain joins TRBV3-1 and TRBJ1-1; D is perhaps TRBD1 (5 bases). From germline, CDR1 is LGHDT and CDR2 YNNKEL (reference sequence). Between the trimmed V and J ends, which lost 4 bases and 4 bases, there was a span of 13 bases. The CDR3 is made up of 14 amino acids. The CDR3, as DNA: TGTGCCAGCAGCCGGGACCCGGAGCGCACTGAAGCTTTCTTT. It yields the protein CASSRDPERTEAFF.

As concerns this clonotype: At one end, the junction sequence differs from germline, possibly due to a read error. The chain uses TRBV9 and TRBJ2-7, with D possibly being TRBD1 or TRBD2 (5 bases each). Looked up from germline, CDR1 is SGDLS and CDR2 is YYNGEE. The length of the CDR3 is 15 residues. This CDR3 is CASSPRDAVKYERYF. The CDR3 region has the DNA TGTGCCAGCAGCCCTCGGGACGCAGTTAAGTACGAGCGGTACTTC.

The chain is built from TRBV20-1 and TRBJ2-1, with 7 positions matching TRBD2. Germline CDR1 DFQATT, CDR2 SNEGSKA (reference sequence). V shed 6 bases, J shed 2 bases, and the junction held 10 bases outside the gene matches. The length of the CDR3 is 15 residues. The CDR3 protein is CSADPGTTTYNEQFF. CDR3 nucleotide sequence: TGCAGTGCCGATCCCGGGACTACAACCTACAATGAGCAGTTCTTC.

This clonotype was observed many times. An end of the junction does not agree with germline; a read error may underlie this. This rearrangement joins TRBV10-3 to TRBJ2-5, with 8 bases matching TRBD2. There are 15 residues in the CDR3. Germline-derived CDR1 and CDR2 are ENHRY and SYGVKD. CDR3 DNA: TGTCCCATCAGTGCCAGCGGGGGCCACCAAGAGACCCAGTACTTC. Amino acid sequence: CPISASGGHQETQYF.

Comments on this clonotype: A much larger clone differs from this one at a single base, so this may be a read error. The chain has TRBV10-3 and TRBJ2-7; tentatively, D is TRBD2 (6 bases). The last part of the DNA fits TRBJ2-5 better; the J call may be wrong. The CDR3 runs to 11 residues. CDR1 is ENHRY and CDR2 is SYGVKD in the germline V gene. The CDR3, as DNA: TGTGTCGCCGGGGGTGGGGAGACCCAGTACTTC. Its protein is CVAGGGETQYF.

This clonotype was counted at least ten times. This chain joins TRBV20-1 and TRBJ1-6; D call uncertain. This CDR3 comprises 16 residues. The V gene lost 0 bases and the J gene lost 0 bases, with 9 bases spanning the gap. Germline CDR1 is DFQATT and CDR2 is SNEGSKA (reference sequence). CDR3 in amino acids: CSARDRGSSYNSPLHF. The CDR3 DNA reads TGCAGTGCTAGAGATAGAGGCAGCTCCTATAATTCACCCCTCCACTTT.

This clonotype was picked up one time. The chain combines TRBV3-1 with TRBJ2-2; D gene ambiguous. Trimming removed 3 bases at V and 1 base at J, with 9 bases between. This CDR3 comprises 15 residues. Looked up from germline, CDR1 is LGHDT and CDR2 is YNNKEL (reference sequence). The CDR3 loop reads CASSQVAVNTGELFF. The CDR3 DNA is TGTGCCAGCAGCCAGGTGGCAGTGAACACCGGGGAGCTGTTTTTT.